This T cell receptor (beta chain) was documented in a study of neurological immune-mediated disorders. It was by 5'RACE with 10-nucleotide random UMIs that the cDNA was made. Over 180 million TCR-beta sequences from 15-18 subjects came from every sequencing run. TCRdb reprocessed the 5' RACE reads via MiXCR and lists one record per CDR3 protein. This sample yields 20,000 or so distinct CDR3 sequences, of which approximately 8% are seen a single time; about a sixth belongs to the top ten. Germline loops: CDR1 SGHRS, CDR2 YFSETQ. Trimming cost V 0 bases and J 2 bases, with 10 bases left between them. The CDR3 extends over 15 amino acids. Findings and caveats of the study: TCR clonal expansion peaked in HTLV-1-associated myelopathy patients and was lowest in multiple sclerosis patients.

CD4+ or CD8+ T cells, around 1 million per library, were used for sorted libraries. There are many counts of this clonotype. Its antigen is as yet unknown. The sequenced sample consisted of CD8+ T cells from blood. The TCR originated in a woman in her twenties or thirties with HTLV-1-associated myelopathy (HAM/TSP). The chain is built from TRBV5-1 and TRBJ2-3, with D unclear. The CDR3 nucleotides are TGCGCCAGCAGCTTGGGGGTTACCTACACAGATACGCAGTATTTT. This translates into CASSLGVTYTDTQYF.